This entry describes one T cell receptor (beta chain). No antigen is known for it. Clones were read by immunoSEQ multiplex PCR, and TCRdb kept only the in-frame ones, dropping some. The repertoire holds roughly 190,000 clones, with 85% to 95% as singletons. Germline V gene sequence: CDR1 KGHSH, CDR2 LQKENI. Trimming at V came to 2 bases and at J to 8 bases, leaving 11 bases not matched to a gene. This CDR3 has 16 amino acids. The record originates from a study of T cell responses to AZD1222 COVID-19 vaccine. Study-wide background: Second doses were pooled across both intervals (about 4 or about 12 weeks).

Points from the study as a whole: Donors were largely white British and mainly female; clonal diversity was possibly underestimated. Only a handful of AZD1222 recipients were seropositive at baseline. Among spike-specific TCRs, nearly half reportedly target unmutated variant regions.

This chain connects TRBV18 to TRBJ1-4, with TRBD1 matching 7 bases. The specimen comprised peripheral blood, sampled on day 0 of AZD1222 vaccination. The TCR comes from an adult in good health. This CDR3 reads CASSPGTDKGGEKLFF. The CDR3 DNA is TGTGCCAGCTCACCAGGGACGGACAAAGGGGGCGAAAAACTGTTTTTT.